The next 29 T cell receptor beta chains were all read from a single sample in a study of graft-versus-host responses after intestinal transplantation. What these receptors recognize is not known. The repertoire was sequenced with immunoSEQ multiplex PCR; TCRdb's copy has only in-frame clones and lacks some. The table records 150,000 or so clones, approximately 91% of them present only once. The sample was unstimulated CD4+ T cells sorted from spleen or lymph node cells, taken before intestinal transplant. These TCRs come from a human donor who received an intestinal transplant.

The DNA of the CDR3 is TGTGCCAGCGAGAGTACCGGGGAGCTGTTTTTT. This codes for CASESTGELFF. The chain recombines TRBV7-7 with TRBJ2-2; D not resolved. The germline V gene encodes CDR1 SSHAT and CDR2 FNYEAQ (reference sequence). This CDR3 has 11 amino acids. Trimming pared 8 bases from V and 5 bases from J, leaving 6 bases between. Looking up the rest from reference TRBV7-7 and TRBJ2-2 gives the full variable domain: GAGVSQSPRYKVTKRGQDVTLRCDPISSHATLYWYQQALGQGPEFLTYFNYEAQPDKSGLPSDRFSAERPEGSISTLTIQRTEQRDSAMYRCASESTGELFFGEGSRLTVL.

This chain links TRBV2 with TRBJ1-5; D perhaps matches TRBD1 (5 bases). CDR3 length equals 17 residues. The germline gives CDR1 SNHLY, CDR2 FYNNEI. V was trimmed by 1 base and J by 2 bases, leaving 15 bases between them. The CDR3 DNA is TGTGCCAGCAGTGAAGTTCCCCGGGGGGATGGCAATCAGCCCCAGCATTTT. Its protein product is CASSEVPRGDGNQPQHF.

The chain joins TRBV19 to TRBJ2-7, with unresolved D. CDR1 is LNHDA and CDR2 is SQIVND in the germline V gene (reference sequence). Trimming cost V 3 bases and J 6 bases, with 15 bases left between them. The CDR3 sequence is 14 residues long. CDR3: CASSITATSGEQYF. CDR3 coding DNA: TGTGCCAGTAGTATCACGGCTACCTCGGGCGAGCAGTACTTC.

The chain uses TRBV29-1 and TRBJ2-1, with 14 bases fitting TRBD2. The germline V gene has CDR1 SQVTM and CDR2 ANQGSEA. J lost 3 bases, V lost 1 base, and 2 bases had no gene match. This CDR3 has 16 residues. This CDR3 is CSVEGLAGGRYNEQFF. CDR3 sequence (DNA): TGCAGCGTTGAAGGACTAGCGGGAGGGCGCTACAATGAGCAGTTCTTC.

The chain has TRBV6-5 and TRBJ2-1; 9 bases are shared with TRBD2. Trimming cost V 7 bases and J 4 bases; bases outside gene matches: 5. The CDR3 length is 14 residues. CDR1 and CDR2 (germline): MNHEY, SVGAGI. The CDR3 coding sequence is TGTGCCAGCACGGCTAGCGGGATTTACAATGAGCAGTTCTTC. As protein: CASTASGIYNEQFF.

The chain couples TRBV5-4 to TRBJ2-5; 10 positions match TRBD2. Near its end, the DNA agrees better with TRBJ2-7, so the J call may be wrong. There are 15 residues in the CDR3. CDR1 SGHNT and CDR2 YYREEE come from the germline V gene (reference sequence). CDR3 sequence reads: CASSRASGSADEQYF. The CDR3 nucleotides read TGTGCCAGCAGCCGGGCTAGCGGGAGTGCCGACGAGCAGTACTTC.

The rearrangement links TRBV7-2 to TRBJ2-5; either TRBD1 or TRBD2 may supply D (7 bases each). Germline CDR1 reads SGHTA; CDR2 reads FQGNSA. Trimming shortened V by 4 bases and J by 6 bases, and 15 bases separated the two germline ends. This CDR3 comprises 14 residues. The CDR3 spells CASSWGGGGQTQYF. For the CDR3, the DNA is TGTGCCAGCAGCTGGGGAGGGGGCGGGCAGACCCAGTACTTC.

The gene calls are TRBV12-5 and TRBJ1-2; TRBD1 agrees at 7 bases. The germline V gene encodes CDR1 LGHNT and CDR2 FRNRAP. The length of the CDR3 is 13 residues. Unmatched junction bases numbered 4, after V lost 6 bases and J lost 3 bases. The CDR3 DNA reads TGTGCTAGTGGCCGTGACAGGGACTATGGCTACACCTTC. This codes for CASGRDRDYGYTF.

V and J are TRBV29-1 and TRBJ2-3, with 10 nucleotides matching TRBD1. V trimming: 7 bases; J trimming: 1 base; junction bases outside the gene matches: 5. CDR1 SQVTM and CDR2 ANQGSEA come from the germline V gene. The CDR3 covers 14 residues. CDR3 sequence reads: CSAPGTGGTDTQYF. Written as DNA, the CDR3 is TGCAGCGCCCCAGGGACAGGGGGCACAGATACGCAGTATTTT.

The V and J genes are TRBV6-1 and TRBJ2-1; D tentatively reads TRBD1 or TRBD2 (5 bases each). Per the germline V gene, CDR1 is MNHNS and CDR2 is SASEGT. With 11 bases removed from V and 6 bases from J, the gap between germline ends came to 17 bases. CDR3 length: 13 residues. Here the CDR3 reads CAVVPGPFNEQFF. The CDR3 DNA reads TGTGCCGTTGTACCGGGACCTTTCAATGAGCAGTTCTTC.

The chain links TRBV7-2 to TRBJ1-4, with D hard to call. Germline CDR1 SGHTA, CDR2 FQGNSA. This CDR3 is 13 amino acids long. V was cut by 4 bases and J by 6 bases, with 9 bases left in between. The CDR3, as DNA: TGTGCCAGCAGCTCCCTAGCATATGAAAAACTGTTTTTT. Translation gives CASSSLAYEKLFF.

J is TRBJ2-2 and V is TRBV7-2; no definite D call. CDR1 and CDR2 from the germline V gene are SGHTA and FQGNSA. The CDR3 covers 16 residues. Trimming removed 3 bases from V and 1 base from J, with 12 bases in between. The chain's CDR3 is CASSFGVGGNTGELFF. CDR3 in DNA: TGTGCCAGCAGCTTCGGAGTAGGCGGGAACACCGGGGAGCTGTTTTTT.

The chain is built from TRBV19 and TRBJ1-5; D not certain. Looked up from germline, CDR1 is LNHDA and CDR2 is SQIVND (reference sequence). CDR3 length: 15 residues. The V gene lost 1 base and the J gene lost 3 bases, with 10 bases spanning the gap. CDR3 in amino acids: CASSIGTVHNQPQHF. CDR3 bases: TGTGCCAGTAGTATAGGAACGGTCCACAATCAGCCCCAGCATTTT.

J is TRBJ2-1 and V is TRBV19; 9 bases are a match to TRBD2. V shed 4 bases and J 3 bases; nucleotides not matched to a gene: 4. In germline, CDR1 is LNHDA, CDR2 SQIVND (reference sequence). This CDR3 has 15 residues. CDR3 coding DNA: TGTGCCAGTAGTACGGGACTAGCAGGCTACAATGAGCAGTTCTTC. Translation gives CASSTGLAGYNEQFF.

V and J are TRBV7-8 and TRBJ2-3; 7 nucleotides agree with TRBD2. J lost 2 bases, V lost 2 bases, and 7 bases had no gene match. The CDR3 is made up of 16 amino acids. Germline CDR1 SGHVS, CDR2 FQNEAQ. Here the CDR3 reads CASSLSRAGFTDTQYF. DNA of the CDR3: TGTGCCAGCAGCTTAAGTAGAGCGGGATTCACAGATACGCAGTATTTT.

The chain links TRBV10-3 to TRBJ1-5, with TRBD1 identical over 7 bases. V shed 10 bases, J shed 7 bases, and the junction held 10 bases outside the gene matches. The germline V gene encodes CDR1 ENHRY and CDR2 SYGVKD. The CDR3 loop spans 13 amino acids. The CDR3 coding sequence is TGTGCCACCGGACAGGCTGTGGGACAGCCCCAGCATTTT. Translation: CATGQAVGQPQHF.

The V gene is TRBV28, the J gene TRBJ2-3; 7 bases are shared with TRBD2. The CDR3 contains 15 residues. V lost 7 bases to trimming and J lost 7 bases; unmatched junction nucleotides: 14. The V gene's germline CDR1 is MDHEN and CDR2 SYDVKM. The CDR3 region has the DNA TGTGCCAGCACTGAGCCGGCGGGAGCGGTATATACGCAGTATTTT. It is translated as CASTEPAGAVYTQYF. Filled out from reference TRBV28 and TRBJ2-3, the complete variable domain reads DVKVTQSSRYLVKRTGEKVFLECVQDMDHENMFWYRQDPGLGLRLIYFSYDVKMKEKGDIPEGYSVSREKKERFSLILESASTNQTSMYLCASTEPAGAVYTQYFGPGTRLTVL.

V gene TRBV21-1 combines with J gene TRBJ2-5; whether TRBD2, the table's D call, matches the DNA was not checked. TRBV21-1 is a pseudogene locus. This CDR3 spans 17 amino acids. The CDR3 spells CASSKKGDAGGPETQYF. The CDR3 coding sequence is TGTGCCAGCAGCAAAAAAGGAGACGCGGGAGGGCCAGAGACCCAGTACTTC.

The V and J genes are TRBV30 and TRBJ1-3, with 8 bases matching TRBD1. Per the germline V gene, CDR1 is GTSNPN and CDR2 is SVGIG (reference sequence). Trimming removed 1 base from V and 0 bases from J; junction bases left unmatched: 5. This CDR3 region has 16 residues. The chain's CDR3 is CAWSGDRINSGNTIYF. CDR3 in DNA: TGTGCCTGGAGTGGGGACAGGATTAACTCTGGAAACACCATATATTTT.

The CDR3 here is CASSLMTFTQYF. The CDR3 bases are TGTGCCAGCAGCTTAATGACATTTACGCAGTATTTT. The V gene is TRBV7-9, the J gene TRBJ2-3; D ambiguous. V was pared by 2 bases and J by 8 bases, with 8 bases between. The germline V gene has CDR1 SEHNR and CDR2 FQNEAQ (reference sequence). The CDR3 has 12 amino acids. Supplemented by reference TRBV7-9 and TRBJ2-3, the full variable domain reads DTGVSQNPRHKITKRGQNVTFRCDPISEHNRLYWYRQTLGQGPEFLTYFQNEAQLEKSRLLSDRFSAERPKGSFSTLEIQRTEQGDSAMYLCASSLMTFTQYFGPGTRLTVL.

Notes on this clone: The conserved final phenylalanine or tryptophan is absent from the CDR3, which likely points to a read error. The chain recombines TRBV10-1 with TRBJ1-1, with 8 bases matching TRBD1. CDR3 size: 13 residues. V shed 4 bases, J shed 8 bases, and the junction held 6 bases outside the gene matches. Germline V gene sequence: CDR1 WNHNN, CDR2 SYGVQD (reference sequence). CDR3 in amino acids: CASSGQGWTEAFL. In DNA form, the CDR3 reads TGCGCCAGCAGTGGACAGGGGTGGACCGAAGCTTTCCTT.

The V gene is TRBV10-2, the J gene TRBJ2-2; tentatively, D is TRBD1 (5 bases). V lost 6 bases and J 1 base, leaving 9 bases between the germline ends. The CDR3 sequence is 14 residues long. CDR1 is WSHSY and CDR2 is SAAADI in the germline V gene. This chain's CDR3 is CASSRQGNTGELFF. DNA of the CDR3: TGCGCCAGCAGCCGCCAGGGGAACACCGGGGAGCTGTTTTTT.

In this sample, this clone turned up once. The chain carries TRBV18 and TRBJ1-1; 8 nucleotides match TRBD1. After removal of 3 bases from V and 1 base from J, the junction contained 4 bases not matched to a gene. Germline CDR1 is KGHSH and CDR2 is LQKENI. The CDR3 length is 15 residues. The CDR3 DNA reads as TGTGCCAGCTCACCTATTGGACAGGGGAACACTGAAGCTTTCTTT. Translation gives CASSPIGQGNTEAFF.

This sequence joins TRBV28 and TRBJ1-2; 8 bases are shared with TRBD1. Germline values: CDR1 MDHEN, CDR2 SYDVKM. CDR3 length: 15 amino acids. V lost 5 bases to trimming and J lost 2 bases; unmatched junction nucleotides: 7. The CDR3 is CASSVYRGGNYGYTF. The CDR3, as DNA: TGTGCCAGCAGTGTCTACAGGGGGGGGAACTATGGCTACACCTTC.

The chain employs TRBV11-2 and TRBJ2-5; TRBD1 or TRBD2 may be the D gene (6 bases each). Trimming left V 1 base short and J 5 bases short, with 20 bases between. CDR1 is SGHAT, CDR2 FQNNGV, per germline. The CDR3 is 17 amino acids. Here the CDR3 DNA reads TGTGCCAGCAGCTTAGTGCCCCCGGGGGCGACGGTGGAGACCCAGTACTTC. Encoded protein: CASSLVPPGATVETQYF.

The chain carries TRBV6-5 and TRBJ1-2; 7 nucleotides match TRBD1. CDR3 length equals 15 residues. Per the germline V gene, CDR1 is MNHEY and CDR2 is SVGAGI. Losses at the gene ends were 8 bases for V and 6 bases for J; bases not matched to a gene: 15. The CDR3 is CASQKIGGRVDGYTF. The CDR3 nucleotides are TGTGCCAGCCAAAAAATAGGGGGCAGAGTTGATGGCTACACCTTC.

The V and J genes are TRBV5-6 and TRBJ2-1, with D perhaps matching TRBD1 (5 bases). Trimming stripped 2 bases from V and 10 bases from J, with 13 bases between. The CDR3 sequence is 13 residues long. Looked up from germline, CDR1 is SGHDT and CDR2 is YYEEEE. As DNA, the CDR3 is TGTGCCAGCAGCTTAGTAGGGGTAAAGGAGCAGTTCTTC. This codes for CASSLVGVKEQFF.

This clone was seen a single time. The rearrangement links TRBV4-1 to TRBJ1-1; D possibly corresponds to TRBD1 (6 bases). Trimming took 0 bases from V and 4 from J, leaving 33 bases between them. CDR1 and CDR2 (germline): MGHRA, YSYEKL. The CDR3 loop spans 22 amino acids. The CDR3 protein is CASSQDSIVGFRNRVDVTEAFF. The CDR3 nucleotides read TGCGCCAGCAGCCAAGACTCGATCGTTGGATTCCGGAACAGGGTTGATGTCACTGAAGCTTTCTTT.

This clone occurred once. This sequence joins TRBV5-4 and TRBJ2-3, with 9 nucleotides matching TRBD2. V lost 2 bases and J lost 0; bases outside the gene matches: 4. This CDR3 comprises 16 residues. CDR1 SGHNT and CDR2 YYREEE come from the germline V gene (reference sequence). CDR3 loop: CASSFGLAISTDTQYF. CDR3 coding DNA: TGTGCCAGCAGCTTCGGACTAGCGATAAGCACAGATACGCAGTATTTT.